The next 27 T cell receptor beta chains were all read from a single sample in a study of T cell repertoires in cytomegalovirus infection. What these receptors recognize is not known. Each CDR3 protein is one row after TCRdb ran MiXCR on the reads. The sample includes about 51,000 distinct CDR3 sequences, more than 15% of them seen just once. The source was CD8+ T cells from cultured PBMCs, collected from culture after CMV antigen stimulation. Source of these receptors: a human donor in good health (CMV status not recorded). Some clones in this sample may be carry-over from other donors' samples.

The gene calls are TRBV6-6 and TRBJ2-3; tentatively, D is TRBD2 (5 bases). V gave up 8 bases and J gave up 4 bases, with 16 bases separating them. Germline-derived CDR1 and CDR2 are MNHNY and SVGAGI (reference sequence). This CDR3 contains 14 residues. The CDR3 loop reads CASRRLSGADTQYF. The CDR3 bases are TGTGCCAGCCGCCGACTAAGTGGGGCAGATACGCAGTATTTT.

This clonotype has just a few counts. The chain carries TRBV7-9 and TRBJ2-5; 7 bases are a match to TRBD2. The CDR3 contains 16 residues. After removal of 5 bases from V and 2 bases from J, the junction contained 11 bases not matched to a gene. Germline V gives CDR1 SEHNR, CDR2 FQNEAQ (reference sequence). In nucleotides, the CDR3 is TGTGCCAGCAGCGGCCCGCTGGCGGGGGAACAAGAGACCCAGTACTTC. Translating it yields CASSGPLAGEQETQYF.

The chain employs TRBV4-1 and TRBJ2-1; 10 bases fit TRBD2. Per the germline V gene, CDR1 is MGHRA and CDR2 is YSYEKL. This CDR3 has 18 residues. The V segment lost 3 bases and the J segment 7 bases; nucleotides outside the gene matches: 15. CDR3 sequence reads: CASSQLVGSGRYNNEQFF. CDR3 in DNA: TGCGCCAGCAGCCAGCTGGTTGGTAGCGGGAGGTATAATAATGAGCAGTTCTTC.

This clonotype was found a few times. This chain connects TRBV7-9 to TRBJ1-2, with D unclear. V was cut by 1 base and J by 8 bases, with 14 bases left in between. CDR3 length equals 14 residues. Germline V gives CDR1 SEHNR, CDR2 FQNEAQ (reference sequence). CDR3 region: CASSLEGPRGGYTF. CDR3 sequence (DNA): TGTGCCAGCAGCTTAGAGGGCCCCCGAGGGGGCTACACCTTC.

This chain uses TRBV12-3 or TRBV12-4 with TRBJ2-5; D gene uncertain. V was clipped by 5 bases and J by 0 bases, with 4 bases between them. The CDR3 is 12 residues long. The CDR3 coding sequence is TGTGCCAGCAGTAGAGACCAAGAGACCCAGTACTTC. The encoded protein is CASSRDQETQYF.

This clonotype was observed a handful of times. J is TRBJ1-1 and V is TRBV7-2; 10 nucleotides align to TRBD1. This CDR3 comprises 15 residues. V was pared by 5 bases and J by 5 bases, with 8 bases of the junction left unmatched. Germline V CDR1 and CDR2: SGHTA, FQGNSA. The CDR3 region has the DNA TGTGCCAGCAGCCACCGGACAGGGGGGGGGACTGAAGCTTTCTTT. Its translation: CASSHRTGGGTEAFF.

The genes are TRBV7-8 and TRBJ2-2; D is ambiguous. CDR1 and CDR2 (germline): SGHVS, FQNEAQ. The CDR3 extends over 14 amino acids. V was trimmed by 3 bases and J by 4 bases, leaving 9 bases between them. The CDR3 region is CASSLGWTTGELFF. The DNA for the CDR3 is TGTGCCAGCAGCTTGGGATGGACCACCGGGGAGCTGTTTTTT.

This clonotype has just a few counts. The genes are TRBV11-2 and TRBJ2-5; TRBD1 matches 8 bases. The germline gives CDR1 SGHAT, CDR2 FQNNGV. V shed 5 bases, J shed 5 bases, and the junction held 4 bases outside the gene matches. The CDR3 totals 13 residues. The DNA of the CDR3 is TGTGCCAGCAGCGTCAGGGGGCTGGAGACCCAGTACTTC. Protein: CASSVRGLETQYF.

The gene calls are TRBV27 and TRBJ1-2, with a tentative D call TRBD1 (6 bases). CDR3 size: 13 residues. The V gene lost 0 bases and the J gene lost 10 bases, with 12 bases spanning the gap. Germline values: CDR1 MNHEY, CDR2 SMNVEV (reference sequence). The CDR3 loop is CASSLSPGADYTF. The CDR3 bases are TGTGCCAGCAGTTTATCCCCGGGGGCTGACTACACCTTC.

This clonotype was counted between two and nine times. This rearrangement joins TRBV27 to TRBJ2-5, with D possibly TRBD2 on 5 matching bases. Germline V gene data show CDR1 as MNHEY and CDR2 as SMNVEV (reference sequence). The CDR3 has 15 residues. Trimming removed 5 bases at V and 2 bases at J, with 15 bases between. For the CDR3, the DNA is TGTGCCAGCAGTCGAGGGCCTACCCTTCAAGAGACCCAGTACTTC. It encodes CASSRGPTLQETQYF.

J is TRBJ2-3 and V is TRBV19; D is ambiguous. The germline CDR1 and CDR2 sequences are LNHDA and SQIVND (reference sequence). This CDR3 contains 16 residues. Trimming shortened V by 5 bases and J by 2 bases, and 17 bases separated the two germline ends. The CDR3, as DNA: TGTGCCAGTAGTTCCTCAGACAAGCGCTCCACAGATACGCAGTATTTT. Translation gives CASSSSDKRSTDTQYF.

This sequence joins TRBV28 and TRBJ2-7, with 10 positions matching TRBD1. Germline CDR1 and CDR2: MDHEN and SYDVKM. The CDR3 covers 16 residues. After removal of 6 bases from V and 3 bases from J, the junction contained 11 bases not matched to a gene. Here the CDR3 reads CASSPDRGLAYYEQYF. Written as DNA, the CDR3 is TGTGCCAGCAGCCCAGACAGGGGGCTAGCTTACTACGAGCAGTACTTC.

This chain's CDR3 is CASSPQTSYGNEQFF. As DNA, the CDR3 is TGTGCCAGCAGCCCGCAGACTAGCTACGGCAATGAGCAGTTCTTC. This chain connects TRBV7-9 to TRBJ2-1, with 7 bases identical to TRBD2. The CDR3 covers 15 residues. V was clipped by 5 bases and J by 6 bases; unmatched bases: 10. Germline loops: CDR1 SEHNR, CDR2 FQNEAQ (reference sequence).

This clonotype was observed a handful of times. The rearrangement links TRBV7-6 to TRBJ1-1; perhaps TRBD1 as D (6 bases). The V end lost 5 bases, the J end lost 7 bases, and 23 bases lay between the germline ends. The CDR3 is 16 residues long. Looked up from germline, CDR1 is SGHVS and CDR2 is FNYEAQ. CDR3 nucleotide sequence: TGTGCCAGCAGCCCCGTTCCTTGGACAGCATCCTTTGAAGCTTTCTTT. The encoded protein is CASSPVPWTASFEAFF.

The chain is built from TRBV4-3 and TRBJ2-7; D not resolved. Germline lookup yields CDR1 LGHNA and CDR2 YSLEER. V was trimmed by 0 bases and J by 7 bases, leaving 10 bases between them. The CDR3 covers 13 residues. CDR3 sequence reads: CASSQEPSREQYF. The CDR3, as DNA: TGCGCCAGCAGCCAAGAACCCTCGCGTGAGCAGTACTTC.

This rearrangement joins TRBV28 to TRBJ2-2; TRBD2 is a possible D gene (7 bases). Trimming stripped 7 bases from V and 5 bases from J, with 17 bases between. The CDR3 totals 15 residues. Looked up from germline, CDR1 is MDHEN and CDR2 is SYDVKM. In DNA, the CDR3 is TGTGCCAGCACCCTAGGGGGGGTAGAAACCGGGGAGCTGTTTTTT. The encoded protein is CASTLGGVETGELFF.

This clonotype was recorded a few times. This chain joins TRBV9 and TRBJ2-3; D is unclear. V gave up 3 bases and J gave up 2 bases, with 10 bases separating them. The CDR3 is 14 residues long. Germline values: CDR1 SGDLS, CDR2 YYNGEE. The chain's CDR3 is CASSEAQITDTQYF. For the CDR3, the DNA is TGTGCCAGCAGCGAGGCCCAGATCACAGATACGCAGTATTTT. The whole variable domain, remainder taken from reference TRBV9 and TRBJ2-3, is DSGVTQTPKHLITATGQRVTLRCSPRSGDLSVYWYQQSLDQGLQFLIQYYNGEERAKGNILERFSAQQFPDLHSELNLSSLELGDSALYFCASSEAQITDTQYFGPGTRLTVL.

V and J are TRBV27 and TRBJ2-1; D may be TRBD1 (5 bases). V dropped 5 bases and J dropped 6 bases, with 17 bases sitting between them. The CDR3 consists of 15 residues. CDR1 and CDR2 from the germline V gene are MNHEY and SMNVEV (reference sequence). This CDR3 reads CASSPPFRAGNEQFF. The CDR3 DNA reads as TGTGCCAGCAGTCCGCCCTTCAGGGCCGGCAATGAGCAGTTCTTC.

This rearrangement joins TRBV19 to TRBJ1-1; perhaps TRBD1 as D (5 bases). CDR1 and CDR2 from the germline V gene are LNHDA and SQIVND (reference sequence). The CDR3 has 13 amino acids. The V and J ends lost 3 bases and 6 bases respectively, with 11 bases between them. CDR3 amino acids: CASSIMAGAEAFF. The CDR3 region has the DNA TGTGCCAGTAGTATCATGGCGGGGGCTGAAGCTTTCTTT.

The chain couples TRBV19 to TRBJ1-5; D perhaps matches TRBD1 (6 bases). This CDR3 region has 12 residues. The germline CDR1 and CDR2 sequences are LNHDA and SQIVND (reference sequence). V dropped 6 bases and J dropped 6 bases, with 9 bases sitting between them. This chain's CDR3 is CASRVGGQPQHF. The CDR3 DNA is TGTGCCAGTAGAGTAGGGGGTCAGCCCCAGCATTTT.

A few counts support this clonotype. The genes are TRBV20-1 and TRBJ1-4, with D unresolved. Trimming removed 6 bases at V and 1 base at J, with 12 bases between. CDR3 size: 14 residues. The germline CDR1 and CDR2 sequences are DFQATT and SNEGSKA (reference sequence). CDR3 sequence (DNA): TGCAGTGCAGAAGACATGAAAACTAATGAAAAACTGTTTTTT. Translation: CSAEDMKTNEKLFF.

This chain uses TRBV2 with TRBJ2-1; possibly TRBD2 for D (6 bases). Trimming pared 7 bases from V and 8 bases from J, leaving 21 bases between. The germline CDR1 and CDR2 sequences are SNHLY and FYNNEI. The CDR3 is 15 amino acids. CDR3 nucleotide sequence: TGTGCCAGCAACCCCAGCGCGGGGAACCCAGATGAGCAGTTCTTC. Translation gives CASNPSAGNPDEQFF.

This clonotype has a handful of counts. The chain has TRBV7-2 and TRBJ1-1; D remains unclear. Per germline, CDR1 SGHTA and CDR2 FQGNSA. The CDR3 sequence is 14 residues long. Trimming pared 1 base from V and 2 bases from J, leaving 8 bases between. CDR3 coding DNA: TGTGCCAGCAGCTTAGACCGTGATAACACTGAAGCTTTCTTT. Protein product: CASSLDRDNTEAFF.

This clonotype has only a few counts. The rearrangement uses TRBV19 and TRBJ1-3, with TRBD1 matching over 7 bases. V lost 9 bases and J lost 0; bases outside the gene matches: 8. CDR3 length: 15 amino acids. Germline CDR1 LNHDA, CDR2 SQIVND (reference sequence). CDR3 nucleotides: TGTGCCAGCCAGTGGACAGGCGGCTCTGGAAACACCATATATTTT. Residues: CASQWTGGSGNTIYF.

This clonotype came up a few times. J is TRBJ2-7 and V is TRBV7-2; possibly TRBD1 for D (6 bases). V was cut by 2 bases and J by 5 bases, with 7 bases left in between. CDR1 is SGHTA, CDR2 FQGNSA, per germline. The CDR3 covers 12 residues. CDR3 amino acids: CASSLHRDEQYF. CDR3 nucleotides: TGTGCCAGCAGCTTACACAGGGACGAGCAGTACTTC.

The chain joins TRBV10-2 to TRBJ2-1; D possibly matches TRBD1 or TRBD2 (5 bases each). This CDR3 has 18 amino acids. The germline V and J ends were trimmed by 0 bases and 8 bases, with 23 bases remaining between them. The germline CDR1 and CDR2 sequences are WSHSY and SAAADI. CDR3 loop: CASSESFDGGVRVHEQFF. The CDR3 DNA is TGCGCCAGCAGTGAGTCGTTTGATGGGGGTGTGCGGGTTCATGAGCAGTTCTTC.

In this sample, this clonotype turned up a few times. J is TRBJ1-2 and V is TRBV7-2, with 9 bases aligning to TRBD1. The CDR3 is 14 residues long. The germline V gene encodes CDR1 SGHTA and CDR2 FQGNSA. The junction had 5 bases not matched to a gene; V was cut back by 5 bases and J by 4 bases. This chain's CDR3 is CASSRDRDSYGYTF. As DNA, the CDR3 is TGTGCCAGCAGCCGGGACAGGGACAGCTATGGCTACACCTTC.